This TCR beta chain was observed in a study of blood T cells in healthy people across ages. The study, taken as a whole, reports: Observed TCR beta diversity per million T cells went down as age went up. This fall followed a roughly linear course with age. Not knowing donor CMV status may have confounded expanded clonotype changes.

CDR3 size: 10 residues. CDR1 is DFQATT and CDR2 is SNEGSKA in the germline V gene (reference sequence). V lost 3 bases and J lost 7, with 6 bases in between. Note on this clonotype: The antigen is undetermined.

A second PCR, run for roughly 7 to 11 cycles, used a sample-barcoded 5' primer plus a J-beta primer mix. TCRdb reanalysed the 5' RACE reads using MiXCR and keeps one entry per CDR3 protein. Of some 1.4 million distinct CDR3 sequences listed, 42% are singletons. Aged roughly 6 to 100, donors were systemically healthy Caucasians from Russia. The rearrangement uses TRBV20-1 and TRBJ1-1; D remains unclear. The receptor comes from a woman between 18 and 29 years old in good health. The sequencing input was blood. Here the CDR3 reads CSASGDEAFF. The CDR3 coding sequence is TGCAGTGCTAGCGGGGATGAAGCTTTCTTT.